This TCR beta chain came from a study of T-cell reconstitution after alpha-beta-depleted transplantation in children. General study results and limits: Where alpha-beta T cells came from about two months after transplant was reportedly several hundred expanded graft clones. For some patients, TCRbeta diversity was high at day 60 because of recipient T cells and thymic progenitors that survived. Hyperexpanded clones declined; after one year, newly produced T cells mostly supplied diversity.

Unique molecular identifiers were used in preparing the TCRbeta library. From the PCR reads, TCRdb called clonotypes with MiXCR, one entry per CDR3 protein. The sample consists of about 300,000 distinct CDR3 sequences, roughly 8.2% of them appearing once. This clonotype was observed at least ten times. Its antigen is as yet unknown. This CDR3 spans 16 amino acids. V lost 2 bases to trimming and J lost 2 bases, with 16 bases between them. Germline V gene sequence: CDR1 SGDLS, CDR2 YYNGEE. The sample was peripheral blood, taken 360 days after TCRalphabeta/CD19-depleted stem cell transplant. The TCR originated in a female patient aged 2 to 10 who had a stem cell transplant for Fanconi anemia, so the T cells may come from the graft donor. The chain couples TRBV9 to TRBJ2-5; possible D gene TRBD2, 5 bases. Here the CDR3 DNA reads TGTGCCAGCAGCGTGACGGGCGACCCGGGACAAGAGACCCAGTACTTC. Translating gives CASSVTGDPGQETQYF. The entire variable domain, with the rest obtained from reference TRBV9 and TRBJ2-5, is as follows: DSGVTQTPKHLITATGQRVTLRCSPRSGDLSVYWYQQSLDQGLQFLIQYYNGEERAKGNILERFSAQQFPDLHSELNLSSLELGDSALYFCASSVTGDPGQETQYFGPGTRLLVL.